The clone carrying this T cell receptor (beta chain) was seen ten or more times. The antigen is unknown. This sample was taken from a study of human T cells and chemical hapten exposure. Study at large: TCR yields per sample varied mostly from small pooled library volume differences.

Findings and limits, study-wide: Expanded TCRs made up significantly more big CDR3 similarity clusters than controls did.

Trimming removed 3 bases at V and 7 bases at J, with 12 bases between. The CDR3 runs to 13 residues. The germline V gene has CDR1 SGHVS and CDR2 FNYEAQ. The library tagged each cDNA molecule with unique molecular identifiers. TCRdb reprocessed the RACE reads via MiXCR and lists one record per CDR3 protein. The sample records under 65,000 distinct CDR3 sequences, about a tenth being singletons. Regarding time point: pre-sensitization, week 0. This sample's treatment: therapeutic diphenylcyclopropenone sensitization with weekly scalp DPC. The authors extracted total RNA from unfractionated whole blood. The sample here was whole blood, taken in connection with sensitization to the hapten diphenylcyclopropenone (DPC). The receptor was derived from a woman in her 40s with alopecia areata. Some clones in this sample may be carry-over from other donors' samples. V gene TRBV7-6 combines with J gene TRBJ1-2, with a weak D call TRBD1 (6 bases). The CDR3 is CASSFTGTFGYTF. The CDR3, as DNA: TGTGCCAGCAGCTTCACAGGGACCTTTGGCTACACCTTC.